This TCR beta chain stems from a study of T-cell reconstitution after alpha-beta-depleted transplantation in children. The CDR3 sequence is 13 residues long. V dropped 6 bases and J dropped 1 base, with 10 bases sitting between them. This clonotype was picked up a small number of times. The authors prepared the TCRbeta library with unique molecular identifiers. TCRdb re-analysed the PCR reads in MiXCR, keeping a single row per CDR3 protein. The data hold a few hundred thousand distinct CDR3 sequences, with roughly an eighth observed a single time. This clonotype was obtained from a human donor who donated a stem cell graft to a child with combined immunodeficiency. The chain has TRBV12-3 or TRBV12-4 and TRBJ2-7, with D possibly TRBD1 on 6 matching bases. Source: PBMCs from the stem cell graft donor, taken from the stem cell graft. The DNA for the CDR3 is TGTGCCAGCAGCACCGGACAGTCCTACGAGCAGTACTTC. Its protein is CASSTGQSYEQYF.